This T cell receptor beta chain was identified during a study of regulatory T cells in long-lasting Graves disease. Study results and limitations: Persistent disease favored TRBV28, TRBJ1-2 and TRBJ2-5. Accuracy could have been hurt by small sample size.

Combining iRepertoire HTBI primers with Arm-PCR of CDR3 regions, the authors built TCR beta libraries. Each CDR3 protein is one row after TCRdb ran MiXCR on the multiplex PCR reads. Found here are 400,000 to 500,000 distinct CDR3 sequences, 21% of them singletons; the top ten hold 13% to 15%. Time point meaning: persistent/refractory GD, antithyroid drugs over 5 years with positive TRAb. The TCR library was made from RNA that had been extracted from PBMCs in TRIzol. Patients with Graves' disease were diagnosed by American Thyroid Association guidelines. V was clipped by 2 bases and J by 7 bases, with 9 bases between them. Germline V gene lookup returns CDR1 MNHEY and CDR2 SMNVEV (reference sequence). This CDR3 is built from 13 residues. There are many counts of this clonotype. Its specificity is unknown.

The input for sequencing was peripheral blood mononuclear cells (PBMCs), taken when the disease was refractory, from a patient treated with antithyroid drugs. The gene calls are TRBV27 and TRBJ1-5, with D possibly TRBD1 on 5 matching bases. This clonotype was obtained from a female donor with Graves disease. In DNA, the CDR3 is TGTGCCAGCAGTTTAAGCGGGGCCCAGCCCCAGCATTTT. It specifies CASSLSGAQPQHF.